One and the same sample provided the 11 T cell receptor beta chains below, sequenced in a study of blood T cells in healthy people across ages. Primed by a sample-barcoded 5' primer and a J-beta primer mix, a second PCR proceeded for about 6 to 12 cycles. TCRdb reprocessed the 5' RACE reads with MiXCR, giving one entry per CDR3 protein. The sample records about 1.4 million distinct CDR3 sequences, approximately 59% being singletons. The sequencing sample was made of blood. All receptors come from a man aged 18 to 35 in good health.

This chain links TRBV7-9 with TRBJ2-5; 9 positions match TRBD1. Looked up from germline, CDR1 is SEHNR and CDR2 is FQNEAQ (reference sequence). The V and J ends lost 6 bases and 3 bases, in that order; junction bases with no gene match: 17. The CDR3 runs 18 residues. This CDR3 is CASSTGQGNLRGEETQYF. The CDR3 DNA sequence: TGTGCCAGCAGTACGGGACAGGGCAACCTCCGAGGGGAAGAGACCCAGTACTTC.

The V and J genes are TRBV9 and TRBJ2-5, with D unresolved. The CDR3 spans 15 residues. Trimming stripped 0 bases from V and 1 base from J, with 10 bases between. Germline values: CDR1 SGDLS, CDR2 YYNGEE. The CDR3 region is CASSVGSFFQETQYF. The CDR3 DNA reads as TGTGCCAGCAGCGTAGGGAGTTTCTTCCAAGAGACCCAGTACTTC. Drawing the rest from reference TRBV9 and TRBJ2-5, the complete variable domain is DSGVTQTPKHLITATGQRVTLRCSPRSGDLSVYWYQQSLDQGLQFLIQYYNGEERAKGNILERFSAQQFPDLHSELNLSSLELGDSALYFCASSVGSFFQETQYFGPGTRLLVL.

The chain is built from TRBV4-1 and TRBJ2-7; 7 nucleotides line up with TRBD2. The J call is uncertain, as TRBJ2-1 better fits the DNA end. Germline V gene sequence: CDR1 MGHRA, CDR2 YSYEKL. The CDR3 contains 16 residues. CDR3 DNA sequence: TGCGCCAGCAGCCAATTAGCGGGTGAGGCCAACAATGAGCAGTTCTTC. This encodes CASSQLAGEANNEQFF.

This clonotype was picked up a small number of times. The DNA for the CDR3 is TGTGCCAGCAGTGAAGCTTGGGACAGGGAGCCCCTGGTGCAGTACTTC. This encodes CASSEAWDREPLVQYF. The chain has TRBV6-1 and TRBJ2-7, with 9 bases lining up with TRBD1. The CDR3 has 16 amino acids. With V trimmed by 0 bases and J by 9 bases, 12 bases remained unmatched. The germline V gene encodes CDR1 MNHNS and CDR2 SASEGT.

This clonotype was observed a few times. The V call is TRBV5-5, the J call TRBJ2-3, with no clear D. The CDR3 has 15 residues. Germline V CDR1 and CDR2: SGHKS, YYEKEE (reference sequence). V lost 2 bases and J lost 1, with 11 bases in between. The CDR3 bases are TGTGCCAGCAGCTTAGGTCTACGCGGCACAGATACGCAGTATTTT. It translates to CASSLGLRGTDTQYF.

The gene calls are TRBV6-6 and TRBJ1-1; 7 bases fit TRBD1. The CDR3 consists of 13 residues. Per germline, CDR1 MNHNY and CDR2 SVGAGI (reference sequence). V was pared by 2 bases and J by 6 bases, with 3 bases of the junction left unmatched. The CDR3, as DNA: TGTGCCAGCAGTTACCGACAGGGAGCTGAAGCTTTCTTT. Its translation: CASSYRQGAEAFF.

V usage is TRBV3-1 and J usage is TRBJ2-7; no reliable D call. Germline assignment: CDR1 LGHDT and CDR2 YNNKEL (reference sequence). The CDR3 contains 15 residues. The ends were cut back, 7 bases at V and 3 bases at J, with 19 bases in the middle. The chain's CDR3 is CASKVPIRPYYEQYF. As DNA, the CDR3 is TGTGCCAGCAAAGTCCCCATCCGACCTTACTACGAGCAGTACTTC.

This clonotype was counted a few times. V and J are TRBV10-3 and TRBJ2-1; tentative D call: TRBD1 (6 bases). V was cut by 4 bases and J by 9 bases, with 16 bases left in between. CDR3 length equals 14 residues. Germline CDR1 and CDR2: ENHRY and SYGVKD. CDR3 in amino acids: CAISGDIGNGEQFF. The CDR3 coding sequence is TGTGCCATCAGTGGGGACATCGGAAATGGTGAGCAGTTCTTC.

This clonotype was recorded only once. The chain couples TRBV7-9 to TRBJ1-1; TRBD1 aligns across 7 bases. There are 15 residues in the CDR3. V shed 5 bases, J shed 1 base, and the junction held 7 bases outside the gene matches. Germline CDR1 SEHNR, CDR2 FQNEAQ (reference sequence). The CDR3 region has the DNA TGTGCCAGCAGCCTTACAGGGGTGAGGAACACTGAAGCTTTCTTT. This translates into CASSLTGVRNTEAFF.

The genes are TRBV20-1 and TRBJ2-5, with D maybe TRBD2 (6 bases). The CDR3 length is 13 residues. V dropped 6 bases and J dropped 5 bases, with 16 bases sitting between them. CDR1 DFQATT and CDR2 SNEGSKA come from the germline V gene (reference sequence). CDR3 DNA sequence: TGCAGTGCCATCCTCGGGACTGGGGAGACCCAGTACTTC. Encoded protein: CSAILGTGETQYF.

This clonotype has just a few counts. CDR3 nucleotide sequence: TGTGCCAGCAGTGACGAGGGACCGTATAGCAATCAGCCCCAGCATTTT. Residues: CASSDEGPYSNQPQHF. The chain carries TRBV12-3 or TRBV12-4 and TRBJ1-5; D possibly corresponds to TRBD1 (5 bases). The CDR3 contains 16 residues. The V and J ends lost 5 bases and 0 bases respectively, with 14 bases between them.